This T cell receptor (beta chain) was identified during a study of cytomegalovirus exposure and HLA in healthy donors. PCR amplification relied on 60 Vbeta primers (plus 13 Jbeta primers). Sequencing was performed with immunoSEQ multiplex PCR; in TCRdb, only in-frame clones are kept and a portion is missing. The data show 150,000 or so clones, around 80% seen once. Points on this clone: What it binds is not known.

V gave up 6 bases and J gave up 5 bases; unmatched junction bases: 5. CDR1 and CDR2 (germline): MNHNS, SASEGT. The CDR3 runs to 13 residues. Study outcomes and limitations: The study recorded fewer than 200 TCR beta chains that were cytomegalovirus-associated. Accurate prediction of HLA-A and HLA-B alleles (for most subjects) was reportedly achieved from TCR beta sequences. Versus the roughly 700-donor mean, an Asian-associated ancestry cluster reportedly showed fewer N-insertions in a later analysis. In a later analysis, TCR beta V- and J-gene trimming showed a link to a missense DCLRE1C variant.

The gene calls are TRBV6-1 and TRBJ2-5, with 8 bases that match TRBD2. This TCR came from a female donor in good health and CMV-seronegative. Sequencing was performed on PBMCs. This chain's CDR3 is CASRPTSAETQYF. The CDR3, as DNA: TGTGCCAGCAGACCGACTAGCGCGGAGACCCAGTACTTC.